One and the same sample provided the 8 T cell receptor beta chains below, sequenced in a study of HIV-infected patients and healthy controls. Antiretroviral therapy had run roughly three months, about 14 weeks, before follow-up blood collection. All unsorted peripheral T cells were captured because whole blood was used without fractionation. Alpha and beta constant-region primers primed reverse transcription of about 0.5 ug RNA. Using multiplexing indices, alpha and beta chain libraries were generated apart by chain-specific third strand synthesis. A single record per CDR3 protein comes from TCRdb applying MiXCR to the 5' RACE reads. The table has about 8,600 distinct CDR3 sequences, 8% to 9.5% seen once; the top ten hold over 8.5%. Sequenced here: blood, sampled during antiretroviral therapy. These receptors originate from an adult with HIV infection.

This clonotype was counted ten times or more. This chain links TRBV27 with TRBJ2-7; D is perhaps TRBD1 or TRBD2 (5 bases each). Germline CDR1 MNHEY, CDR2 SMNVEV (reference sequence). The CDR3 is 14 amino acids. V lost 3 bases and J 5 bases, leaving 14 bases between the germline ends. The CDR3 sequence is CASSLGSAGNEQYF. In DNA form, the CDR3 reads TGTGCCAGCAGTTTGGGGAGTGCAGGGAACGAGCAGTACTTC.

This clonotype was picked up many times. The gene calls are TRBV6-1 and TRBJ1-2; D might be TRBD1 (5 bases). V gave up 6 bases and J gave up 2 bases, with 10 bases separating them. Germline CDR1 MNHNS, CDR2 SASEGT. The CDR3 consists of 13 residues. The CDR3 region is CASSRDGNYGYTF. The CDR3 nucleotides are TGTGCCAGCAGCCGGGACGGCAACTATGGCTACACCTTC.

By share of the sample, this clonotype is medium-sized. J is TRBJ1-5 and V is TRBV6-1; 9 bases align to TRBD1. The CDR3 consists of 15 residues. With V trimmed by 3 bases and J by 3 bases, 3 bases remained unmatched. The germline CDR1 and CDR2 sequences are MNHNS and SASEGT. The CDR3 DNA is TGTGCCAGCAGTGAGGGGACAGGGTACAATCAGCCCCAGCATTTT. Translated, it gives CASSEGTGYNQPQHF.

This clonotype has a handful of counts. The V gene is TRBV12-3 or TRBV12-4, the J gene TRBJ2-7; 9 bases agree with TRBD1. The CDR3 is 18 residues long. The V gene end was trimmed by 3 bases and the J gene end by 1 base; junction bases not matched to a gene: 13. CDR3 residues: CASSLRLSGQGLSYEQYF. DNA of the CDR3: TGTGCCAGCAGTTTGAGGCTCTCGGGACAGGGACTGTCCTACGAGCAGTACTTC.

This clonotype has a count of ten or more. V usage is TRBV7-2 and J usage is TRBJ2-1; 14 nucleotides line up with TRBD2. Germline lookup yields CDR1 SGHTA and CDR2 FQGNSA. This CDR3 contains 16 residues. V was pared by 4 bases and J by 9 bases, with 8 bases of the junction left unmatched. The CDR3 DNA sequence: TGTGCCAGCAGCTCTCTCGGGACTAGCGGGAGAGGTGAGCAGTTCTTC. This gives the protein CASSSLGTSGRGEQFF.

This clonotype is categorized as medium-sized. J is TRBJ2-3 and V is TRBV9; D is ambiguous. The CDR3 covers 15 residues. Germline loops: CDR1 SGDLS, CDR2 YYNGEE. V shed 0 bases and J shed 2 bases, with 10 bases lying between them. CDR3 residues: CASSVGYTATDTQYF. The CDR3 DNA reads TGTGCCAGCAGCGTAGGGTACACCGCCACAGATACGCAGTATTTT.

This clonotype is termed medium-sized. The CDR3 spells CASSQLAGGFYNEQFF. CDR3 in DNA: TGTGCCAGTAGTCAATTAGCGGGGGGGTTCTACAATGAGCAGTTCTTC. The J gene is TRBJ2-1, the V gene TRBV19; 11 positions match TRBD2. This CDR3 contains 16 residues. V shed 5 bases and J 3 bases; nucleotides not matched to a gene: 6. The V gene's germline CDR1 is LNHDA and CDR2 SQIVND (reference sequence). Full variable domain (rest looked up from reference TRBV19 and TRBJ2-1): DGGITQSPKYLFRKEGQNVTLSCEQNLNHDAMYWYRQDPGQGLRLIYYSQIVNDFQKGDIAEGYSVSREKKESFPLTVTSAQKNPTAFYLCASSQLAGGFYNEQFFGPGTRLTVL.

In its sample, this clonotype ranks as medium-sized. The chain recombines TRBV5-1 with TRBJ2-3, with D uncertain. V dropped 1 base and J dropped 6 bases, with 9 bases sitting between them. The CDR3 spans 13 residues. Germline assignment: CDR1 SGHRS and CDR2 YFSETQ. Here the CDR3 DNA reads TGCGCCAGCAGCTTGAGTTTCCGCGATACGCAGTATTTT. Its translation: CASSLSFRDTQYF.